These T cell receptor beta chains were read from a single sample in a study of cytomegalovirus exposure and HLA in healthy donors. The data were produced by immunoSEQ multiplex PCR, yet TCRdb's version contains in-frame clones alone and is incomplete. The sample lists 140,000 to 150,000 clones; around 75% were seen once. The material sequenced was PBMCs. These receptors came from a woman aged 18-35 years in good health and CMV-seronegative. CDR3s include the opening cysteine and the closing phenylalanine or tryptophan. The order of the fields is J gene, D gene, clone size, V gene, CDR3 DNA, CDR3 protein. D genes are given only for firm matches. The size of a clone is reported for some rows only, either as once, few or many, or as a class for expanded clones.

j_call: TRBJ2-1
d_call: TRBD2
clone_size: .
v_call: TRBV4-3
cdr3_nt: TGCGCCAGCAGCCAAGAAGGGGCGGGGGTCACGAGCTCCTACAATGAGCAGTTCTTC
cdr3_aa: CASSQEGAGVTSSYNEQFF

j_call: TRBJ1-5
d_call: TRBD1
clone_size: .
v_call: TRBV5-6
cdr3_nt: TGTGCCAGCAGCTTGGCGGGACAGGGGGCGTTTCAGCCCCAGCATTTT
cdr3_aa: CASSLAGQGAFQPQHF

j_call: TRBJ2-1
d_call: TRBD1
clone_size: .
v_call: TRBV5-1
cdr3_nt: TGCGCCAGCAGCTTGGCAAGGGGTGGGACAGGACCCTACAATGAGCAGTTCTTC
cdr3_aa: CASSLARGGTGPYNEQFF

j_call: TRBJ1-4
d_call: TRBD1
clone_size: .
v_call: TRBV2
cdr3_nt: TGTGCCAGCACCCCGGGACAGGGTATAACCTACGAAAAACTGTTTTTT
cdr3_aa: CASTPGQGITYEKLFF

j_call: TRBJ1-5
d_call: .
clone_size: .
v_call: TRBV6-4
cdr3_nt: TGTGCCAGCAGTTACTCAAGCGGTAGCAATCAGCCCCAGCATTTT
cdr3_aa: CASSYSSGSNQPQHF

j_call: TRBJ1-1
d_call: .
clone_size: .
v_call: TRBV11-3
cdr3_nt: TGTGCCAGCAGCTCTCGAGGAGGGAGGAGCACTGAAGCTTTCTTT
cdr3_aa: CASSSRGGRSTEAFF

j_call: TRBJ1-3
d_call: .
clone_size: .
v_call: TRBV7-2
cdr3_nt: TGTGCCAGCAGCAAGCGCCCCGGGCAGGGGTTTGGAAACACCATATATTTT
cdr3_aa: CASSKRPGQGFGNTIYF

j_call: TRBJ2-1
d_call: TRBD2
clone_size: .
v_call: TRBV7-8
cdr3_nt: TGTGCCAGCAGCTTAGACGGCGGGAGTCACAATGAGCAGTTCTTC
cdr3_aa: CASSLDGGSHNEQFF

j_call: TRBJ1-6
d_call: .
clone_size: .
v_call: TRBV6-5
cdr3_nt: TGTGCCATCTCAGACCTCCAGGGCCTTAATTCACCCCTCCACTTT
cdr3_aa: CAISDLQGLNSPLHF

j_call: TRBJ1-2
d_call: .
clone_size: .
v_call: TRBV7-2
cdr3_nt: TGTGCCAGCAGCCCCGGACAGCTTAGTAATGGCTACACCTTC
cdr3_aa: CASSPGQLSNGYTF

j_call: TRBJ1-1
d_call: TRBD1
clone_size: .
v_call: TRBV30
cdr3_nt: TGTGCCTGGTATACAGGGGCGACTGAAGCTTTCTTT
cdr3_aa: CAWYTGATEAFF

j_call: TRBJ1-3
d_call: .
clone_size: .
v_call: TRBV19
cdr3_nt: TGTGCCAGTAGTTCAGGGGCGGCTGGAAACACCATATATTTT
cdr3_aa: CASSSGAAGNTIYF

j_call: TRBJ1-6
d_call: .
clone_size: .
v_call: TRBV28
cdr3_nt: TGTGCCAGCCAAACCCCGGGACTTAGTAATTCACCCCTCCACTTT
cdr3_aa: CASQTPGLSNSPLHF

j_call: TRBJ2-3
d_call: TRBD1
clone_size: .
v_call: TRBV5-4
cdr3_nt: TGTGCCAGCAGCTTGACAGGGGGCTACATCGATACGCAGTATTTT
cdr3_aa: CASSLTGGYIDTQYF

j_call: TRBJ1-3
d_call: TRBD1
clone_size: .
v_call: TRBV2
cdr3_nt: TGTGCCAGCAGTGGGGAGGGGACAGGGGCAACTGGAAACACCATATATTTT
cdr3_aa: CASSGEGTGATGNTIYF

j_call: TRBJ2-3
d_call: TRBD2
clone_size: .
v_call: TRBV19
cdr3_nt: TGTGCCAGTAGGCAAGATGGGGGGGGAGATACGCAGTATTTT
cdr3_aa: CASRQDGGGDTQYF

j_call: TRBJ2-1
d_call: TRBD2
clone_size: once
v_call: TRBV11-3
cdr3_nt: TGTGCCAGCAGCTTAGGGGCCAGCGGGAGTACCAATGAGCAGTTCTTC
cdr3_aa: CASSLGASGSTNEQFF

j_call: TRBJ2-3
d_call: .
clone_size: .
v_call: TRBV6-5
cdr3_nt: TGTGCCAGCAGAGGGGTAGTAGAAGATACGCAGTATTTT
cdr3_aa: CASRGVVEDTQYF